This TCR beta chain was documented in a study of blood T cell repertoires in COVID-19. About the study: Sample material is recorded as cDNA or gDNA derived from T cells, B-cell-depleted T cells, or PBMCs.

Methods used by the authors: The assay estimated nucleated cells by amplifying reference gene primers. The method was immunoSEQ multiplex PCR; TCRdb's version includes in-frame clones alone and lacks a portion of them. The V and J calls and clone size are taken from that table; D and trimming were inferred from the DNA. Of roughly 68,000 clones in the sample, approximately 85% were seen once. The specimen was peripheral blood. This receptor was obtained from a man in his fifties or sixties with acute or convalescent COVID-19.

CDR3 residues: CASSPGLSEETQYF. The CDR3 DNA reads as TGTGCCAGCTCACCGGGACTTAGCGAAGAGACCCAGTACTTC. The rearrangement uses TRBV18 and TRBJ2-5; TRBD2 is a possible D gene (6 bases). Germline CDR1 is KGHSH and CDR2 is LQKENI. The CDR3 is 14 amino acids. V was trimmed by 3 bases and J by 3 bases, leaving 11 bases between them.